Listed below are T cell receptor beta chains from one sample, sequenced in a study of cytotoxic CD8 clonotypes in ibrutinib-treated CLL. Data came from immunoSEQ multiplex PCR; TCRdb stores just in-frame clones and leaves some out. The sample includes 50,000 to 70,000 clones, roughly 49% of them seen just once. The sequences come from PBMCs, collected at disease progression, from a patient treated with ibrutinib. The receptors come from a human donor with chronic lymphocytic leukemia. The CDR3 runs from the conserved cysteine through the conserved F or W. The D gene is left open where the match is weak. Expanded clones get a size class; other rows say once, few or many, or leave the size out.

clone_size	d_call	v_call	cdr3_length	j_call	cdr3_nt	cdr3_aa
once	-	TRBV15	15	TRBJ1-4	TGTGCCACGTCGGCACGAGGAGGAACTAATGAAAAACTGTTTTTT	CATSARGGTNEKLFF
-	-	TRBV2	15	TRBJ1-5	TGTGCCAGCAGTGGGGAGGGACTAGCTGTTCAGCCCCAGCATTTT	CASSGEGLAVQPQHF
-	TRBD1	TRBV5-6	15	TRBJ2-7	TGTGCCAGCAGCTGGGGGACAGGGAAGAGGAGCGAGCAGTACTTC	CASSWGTGKRSEQYF
few	TRBD1	TRBV7-9	15	TRBJ1-2	TGTGCCAGCAGCTTTACAGGGGAGGTGGGCTATGGCTACACCTTC	CASSFTGEVGYGYTF
few	TRBD2	TRBV19	13	TRBJ2-1	TGTGCCAGTAGTATAGGGTTAGCGGGAGAGCAGTTCTTC	CASSIGLAGEQFF
-	TRBD1	TRBV19	19	TRBJ1-6	TGTGCCAGTAGTACCTCGTCCGGGACAGGGTCCCTTTATAATTCACCCCTCCACTTT	CASSTSSGTGSLYNSPLHF
-	-	TRBV27	12	TRBJ2-5	TGTGCCAGCAGTTTAACCGGAGAGACCCAGTACTTC	CASSLTGETQYF
-	-	TRBV6-1	15	TRBJ2-2	TGTGCCAGCAGTGAAATGAGGGGGGCTACCGGGGAGCTGTTTTTT	CASSEMRGATGELFF
few	TRBD1	TRBV7-2	15	TRBJ2-2	TGTGCCAGCAGCTGGGGAGACAGGGAAGCCGGGGAGCTGTTTTTT	CASSWGDREAGELFF
few	TRBD1	TRBV6-5	16	TRBJ2-7	TGTGCCAGCAGTTCAACCAGACAGGGGAGACCCTACGAGCAGTACTTC	CASSSTRQGRPYEQYF
-	-	TRBV28	12	TRBJ1-1	TGTGCCAGCAGAAGTACAAACACTGAAGCTTTCTTT	CASRSTNTEAFF
-	-	TRBV5-6	17	TRBJ2-1	TGTGCCAGCAGCGATCCCGGGGGAGTTGGTTTCTACAATGAGCAGTTCTTC	CASSDPGGVGFYNEQFF
-	-	TRBV5-4	17	TRBJ2-1	TGTGCCAGCAGCAAGGACGGACCCCTAAGTACCTACAATGAGCAGTTCTTC	CASSKDGPLSTYNEQFF
-	-	TRBV2	10	TRBJ1-2	TGTGCCACCCTAAGGTGGAGCAACACCTTC	CATLRWSNTF
-	-	TRBV30	12	TRBJ2-5	TGTGCCTGGAGTGGACAGTCAGAGACCCAGTACTTC	CAWSGQSETQYF